Sequencing of this TCR beta chain was carried out in a study of T cell changes during pregnancy in multiple sclerosis. This CDR3 contains 12 residues. Germline V gene data show CDR1 as MNHEY and CDR2 as SVGAGI. Trimming removed 2 bases from V and 2 bases from J, with 3 bases in between. This clone was recorded once. Assay used: immunoSEQ multiplex PCR; TCRdb lists only in-frame clones, some missing. This table has around 56,000 clones, roughly nine tenths appearing once. Here the sequenced sample was peripheral blood, taken in the first trimester of pregnancy. V is TRBV6-5 and J is TRBJ1-2; no firm D call. This sequence was found in a female donor in good health, enrolled as a control in a pregnancy study. The DNA of the CDR3 is TGTGCCAGCAGTTACGGCAACTATGGCTACACCTTC. Protein sequence: CASSYGNYGYTF.